Below, 19 T cell receptor beta chains from the same sample are listed, as sequenced in a study of T-cell reconstitution after alpha-beta-depleted transplantation in children. This sample's TCRbeta library carried unique molecular identifier barcodes. One entry per CDR3 protein results from TCRdb running MiXCR on the PCR reads. The data show some 16,000 distinct CDR3 sequences, with around 4.9% seen just once and around 7.2% held by the top ten. Sequenced material: PBMCs, taken before TCRalphabeta/CD19-depleted stem cell transplant. These receptors all stem from a boy under 18 with acute lymphoblastic leukemia, due to receive a stem cell transplant.

This clonotype was seen at least ten times. The rearrangement uses TRBV12-3 or TRBV12-4 and TRBJ1-2; TRBD1 matches at 8 bases. The CDR3 runs 18 residues. J gave up 7 bases and V 6 bases, and 22 bases lay outside the gene matches. CDR3: CASRHPRQGHTLRIGYTF. The DNA for the CDR3 is TGTGCCAGCAGGCACCCTCGACAGGGGCATACTCTTAGGATTGGCTACACCTTC.

The chain links TRBV5-1 to TRBJ1-4; D is possibly TRBD1 (6 bases). CDR3 length: 16 amino acids. V lost 4 bases and J 10 bases, leaving 23 bases between the germline ends. Germline V gene sequence: CDR1 SGHRS, CDR2 YFSETQ. The CDR3 nucleotides read TGCGCCAGCAGCCCGCGGGGGTCAGGGGACGGGAGAAAACTGTTTTTT. Protein sequence: CASSPRGSGDGRKLFF.

By share, this clonotype counts as medium-sized. This chain's CDR3 is CASSLDGSGWTGANVLTF. In nucleotides, the CDR3 is TGTGCCAGCAGCTTGGATGGTTCAGGGTGGACTGGGGCCAACGTCCTGACTTTC. The J gene is TRBJ2-6, the V gene TRBV5-6; D is perhaps TRBD1 (5 bases). V lost 0 bases and J lost 2, with 15 bases in between. Per germline, CDR1 SGHDT and CDR2 YYEEEE. The CDR3 spans 18 residues.

Ten or more counts support this clonotype. This rearrangement joins TRBV4-3 to TRBJ1-2, with a tentative D call TRBD1 (5 bases). Between the trimmed V and J ends, which lost 0 bases and 4 bases, there was a span of 9 bases. The CDR3 contains 14 residues. Germline CDR1 reads LGHNA; CDR2 reads YSLEER. CDR3 region: CASSQDGGGYGYTF. In nucleotides, the CDR3 is TGCGCCAGCAGCCAAGATGGGGGGGGCTATGGCTACACCTTC.

The table lists this clonotype with many counts. This chain uses TRBV15 with TRBJ2-7; weak D call: TRBD1 (5 bases). CDR1 and CDR2 (germline): LNHNV, YYDKDF (reference sequence). The ends were cut back, 0 bases at V and 2 bases at J, with 8 bases in the middle. The CDR3 covers 14 residues. CDR3 coding DNA: TGTGCCACCAGCAGAGACTACAGGACCTACGAGCAGTACTTC. Amino acid sequence: CATSRDYRTYEQYF.

This clonotype occurred a few times. This chain uses TRBV18 with TRBJ1-6; D is unresolved. Trimming took 6 bases from V and 9 from J, leaving 15 bases between them. Germline V gene sequence: CDR1 KGHSH, CDR2 LQKENI. This CDR3 has 14 residues. CDR3: CASSPSDGSSPLHF. The CDR3 DNA reads as TGTGCCAGCTCCCCGTCGGACGGGAGTTCACCCCTCCACTTT.

The chain joins TRBV3-1 to TRBJ2-1; unclear D gene. V gave up 7 bases and J gave up 3 bases, with 16 bases separating them. Germline V gene data show CDR1 as LGHDT and CDR2 as YNNKEL (reference sequence). The CDR3 runs 15 residues. Written as DNA, the CDR3 is TGTGCCAGCACCAAGCACGGCCCTTGCTACAATGAGCAGTTCTTC. It specifies CASTKHGPCYNEQFF.

Ten or more counts support this clonotype. The chain combines TRBV6-1 with TRBJ2-3; D may be TRBD2 (5 bases). V was trimmed by 6 bases and J by 6 bases, leaving 13 bases between them. The CDR3 covers 13 residues. Germline lookup yields CDR1 MNHNS and CDR2 SASEGT. The CDR3, as DNA: TGTGCCAGCAGGGAGGACTCGGCTGATACGCAGTATTTT. Encoded protein: CASREDSADTQYF.

V usage is TRBV11-3 and J usage is TRBJ1-1; TRBD1 is a possible D gene (5 bases). Trimming cost V 5 bases and J 2 bases, with 15 bases left between them. There are 15 residues in the CDR3. Germline assignment: CDR1 SGHNT and CDR2 YENEEA. CDR3 DNA sequence: TGTGCCAGCAGCCCCCGTCTGGGGGTTAACACTGAAGCTTTCTTT. Its protein is CASSPRLGVNTEAFF.

This clonotype was observed many times. This chain links TRBV18 with TRBJ1-4; D is uncertain. The CDR3 is 17 amino acids. Trimming cost V 6 bases and J 0 bases, with 17 bases left between them. The V gene's germline CDR1 is KGHSH and CDR2 LQKENI. CDR3 nucleotides: TGTGCCAGCTCTCCTTGGGCAGAAAGAACAACTAATGAAAAACTGTTTTTT. Translating it yields CASSPWAERTTNEKLFF.

This clonotype was seen ten or more times. V is TRBV6-9 and J is TRBJ1-6; TRBD1 might be the D (6 bases). CDR1 MNHGY and CDR2 SVAAGI come from the germline V gene. This CDR3 region has 14 residues. V was shortened by 7 bases and J by 9 bases, with 16 bases between the two germline ends. The CDR3 DNA reads as TGTGCCAGCACAGGGGCCCGGCGAATTTCACCCCTCCACTTT. Its translation: CASTGARRISPLHF.

This clonotype was seen many times. The chain recombines TRBV6-2 or TRBV6-3 with TRBJ1-1; D unresolved. The CDR3 contains 13 residues. Germline V lookup: CDR1 MNHEY, CDR2 SVGEGT. V was shortened by 7 bases and J by 5 bases, with 14 bases between the two germline ends. This chain's CDR3 is CASTFTDRTEAFF. The DNA for the CDR3 is TGTGCCAGCACCTTTACCGATCGGACTGAAGCTTTCTTT.

This clonotype has only a few counts. In DNA form, the CDR3 reads TGTGCCAGCAGGAACCGACAGGGGAACGAGCAGTACTTC. Its translation: CASRNRQGNEQYF. The chain couples TRBV12-3 or TRBV12-4 to TRBJ2-7, with 8 bases identical to TRBD1. The CDR3 has 13 residues. With 6 bases clipped from V and 5 bases from J, the junction kept 6 bases outside the gene matches.

This clonotype has ten or more counts. The chain joins TRBV4-3 to TRBJ2-1; D remains ambiguous. The V gene's germline CDR1 is LGHNA and CDR2 YSLEER. This CDR3 is built from 15 residues. Trimming shortened V by 0 bases and J by 0 bases, and 6 bases separated the two germline ends. The DNA of the CDR3 is TGCGCCAGCAGCCAAGATGGTAGCTCCTACAATGAGCAGTTCTTC. It is translated as CASSQDGSSYNEQFF.

This clonotype occurred many times. The chain combines TRBV6-5 with TRBJ1-1; 7 positions agree with TRBD1. The CDR3 is made up of 14 amino acids. Germline V gene sequence: CDR1 MNHEY, CDR2 SVGAGI. Trimming took 5 bases from V and 1 from J; bases not matched to a gene: 4. This chain's CDR3 is CASSLTGANTEAFF. CDR3 nucleotide sequence: TGTGCCAGCAGTCTCACAGGGGCGAACACTGAAGCTTTCTTT.

Ten or more counts support this clonotype. This chain uses TRBV10-3 with TRBJ2-5, with D unclear. This CDR3 is built from 13 residues. V shed 2 bases and J shed 4 bases, with 8 bases lying between them. Germline values: CDR1 ENHRY, CDR2 SYGVKD. CDR3 sequence: CAISEPPRETQYF. The CDR3 DNA is TGTGCCATCAGTGAGCCCCCCCGAGAGACCCAGTACTTC.

In its sample, this clonotype was seen many times. The chain employs TRBV6-1 and TRBJ2-3; possibly TRBD2 for D (6 bases). Germline loops: CDR1 MNHNS, CDR2 SASEGT. The CDR3 sequence is 12 residues long. Trimming removed 4 bases at V and 8 bases at J, with 10 bases between. The chain's CDR3 is CASSGGVVTQYF. CDR3 coding DNA: TGTGCCAGCAGTGGGGGGGTGGTTACGCAGTATTTT.

This clonotype was seen ten or more times. This sequence joins TRBV6-2 or TRBV6-3 and TRBJ1-4; TRBD1 aligns across 8 bases. Trimming cost V 6 bases and J 8 bases; bases outside gene matches: 23. CDR1 MNHEY and CDR2 SVGEGT come from the germline V gene. The CDR3 has 19 amino acids. CDR3 coding DNA: TGTGCCAGCAGCCGGATACGCGGGGACAGGATTCGTTCAGGAGAAAAACTGTTTTTT. Its protein product is CASSRIRGDRIRSGEKLFF.

This clonotype was observed many times. CDR3 in amino acids: CASSLVRVETQYF. CDR3 in DNA: TGTGCCAGCAGCTTAGTCCGGGTTGAGACCCAGTACTTC. The rearrangement uses TRBV7-9 and TRBJ2-5, with no clear D. The ends were cut back, 1 base at V and 5 bases at J, with 8 bases in the middle. Germline CDR1 reads SEHNR; CDR2 reads FQNEAQ (reference sequence). CDR3 length: 13 residues.